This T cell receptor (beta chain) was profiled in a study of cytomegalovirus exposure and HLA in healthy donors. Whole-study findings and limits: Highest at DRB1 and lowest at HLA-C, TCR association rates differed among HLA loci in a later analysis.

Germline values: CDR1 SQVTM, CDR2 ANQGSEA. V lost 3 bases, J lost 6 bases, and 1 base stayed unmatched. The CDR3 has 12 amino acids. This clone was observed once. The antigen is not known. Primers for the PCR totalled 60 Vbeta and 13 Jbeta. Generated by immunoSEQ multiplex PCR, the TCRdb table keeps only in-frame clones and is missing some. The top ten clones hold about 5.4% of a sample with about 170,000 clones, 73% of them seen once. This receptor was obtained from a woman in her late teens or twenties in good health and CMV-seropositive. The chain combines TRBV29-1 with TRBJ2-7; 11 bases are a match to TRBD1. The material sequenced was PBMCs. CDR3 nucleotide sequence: TGCAGCGTTGAGGACAGGGGGCGCGAGCAGTACTTC. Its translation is CSVEDRGREQYF.